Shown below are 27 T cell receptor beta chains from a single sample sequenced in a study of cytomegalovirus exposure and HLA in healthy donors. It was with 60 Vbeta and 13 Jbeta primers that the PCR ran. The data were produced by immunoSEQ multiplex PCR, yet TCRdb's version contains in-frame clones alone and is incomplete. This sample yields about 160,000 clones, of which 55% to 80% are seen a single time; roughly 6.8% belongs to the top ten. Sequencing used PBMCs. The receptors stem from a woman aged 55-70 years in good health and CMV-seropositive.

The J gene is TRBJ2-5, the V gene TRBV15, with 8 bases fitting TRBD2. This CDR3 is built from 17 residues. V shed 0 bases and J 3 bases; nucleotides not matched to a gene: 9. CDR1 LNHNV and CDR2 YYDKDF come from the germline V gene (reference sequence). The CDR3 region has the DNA TGTGCCACCAGCAGAGATGACTTGGGACTAGGAGAAGAGACCCAGTACTTC. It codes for CATSRDDLGLGEETQYF.

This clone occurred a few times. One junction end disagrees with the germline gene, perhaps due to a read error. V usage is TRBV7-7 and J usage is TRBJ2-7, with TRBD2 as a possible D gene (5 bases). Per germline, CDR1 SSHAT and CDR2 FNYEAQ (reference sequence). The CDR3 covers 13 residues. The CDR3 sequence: CASSLGELYEQYF. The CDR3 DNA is TGTGCTAGCAGCCTCGGGGAACTCTACGAGCAGTACTTC.

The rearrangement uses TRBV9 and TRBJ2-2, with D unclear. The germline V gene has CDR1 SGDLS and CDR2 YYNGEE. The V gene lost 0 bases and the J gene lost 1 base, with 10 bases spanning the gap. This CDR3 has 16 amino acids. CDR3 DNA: TGTGCCAGCAGCGTAGTGGCGGTTCAGAACACCGGGGAGCTGTTTTTT. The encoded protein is CASSVVAVQNTGELFF.

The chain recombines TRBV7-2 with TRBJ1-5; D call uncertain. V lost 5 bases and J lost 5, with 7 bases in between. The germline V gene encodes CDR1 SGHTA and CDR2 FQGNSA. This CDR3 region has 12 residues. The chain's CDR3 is CASSLQDQPQHF. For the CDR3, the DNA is TGTGCCAGCAGCCTTCAGGATCAGCCCCAGCATTTT.

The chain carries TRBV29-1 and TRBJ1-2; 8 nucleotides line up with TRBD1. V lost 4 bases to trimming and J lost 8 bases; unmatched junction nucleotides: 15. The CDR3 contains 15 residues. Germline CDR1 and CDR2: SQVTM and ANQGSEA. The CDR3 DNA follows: TGCAGCGTTGGTCCGGGACAGGAGCTTCATTGGGGCTACACCTTC. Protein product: CSVGPGQELHWGYTF.

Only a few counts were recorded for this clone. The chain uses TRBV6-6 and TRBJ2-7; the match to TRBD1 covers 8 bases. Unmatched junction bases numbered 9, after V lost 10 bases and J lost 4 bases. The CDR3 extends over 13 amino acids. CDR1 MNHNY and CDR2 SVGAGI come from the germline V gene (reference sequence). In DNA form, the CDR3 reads TGTGCCACCCTATCCACAGGGGGATACGAGCAGTACTTC. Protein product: CATLSTGGYEQYF.

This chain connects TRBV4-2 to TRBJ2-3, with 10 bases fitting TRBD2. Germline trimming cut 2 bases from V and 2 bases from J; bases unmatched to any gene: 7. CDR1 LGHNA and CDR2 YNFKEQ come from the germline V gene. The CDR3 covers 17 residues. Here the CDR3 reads CASSQKAGGPITDTQYF. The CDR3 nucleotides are TGTGCCAGCAGCCAAAAAGCGGGAGGGCCAATCACAGATACGCAGTATTTT.

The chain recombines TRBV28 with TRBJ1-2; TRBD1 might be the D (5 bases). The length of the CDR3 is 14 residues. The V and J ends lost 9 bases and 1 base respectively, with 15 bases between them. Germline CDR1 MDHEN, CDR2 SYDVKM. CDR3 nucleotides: TGTGCCAGTTATACCGGGGGTTTTAACTATGGCTACACCTTC. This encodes CASYTGGFNYGYTF.

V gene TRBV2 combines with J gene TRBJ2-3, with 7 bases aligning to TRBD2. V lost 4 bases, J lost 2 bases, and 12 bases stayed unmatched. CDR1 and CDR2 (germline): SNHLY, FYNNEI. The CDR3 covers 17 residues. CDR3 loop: CASSGDLAEVFTDTQYF. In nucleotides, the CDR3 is TGTGCCAGCAGTGGGGACCTAGCGGAGGTTTTCACAGATACGCAGTATTTT.

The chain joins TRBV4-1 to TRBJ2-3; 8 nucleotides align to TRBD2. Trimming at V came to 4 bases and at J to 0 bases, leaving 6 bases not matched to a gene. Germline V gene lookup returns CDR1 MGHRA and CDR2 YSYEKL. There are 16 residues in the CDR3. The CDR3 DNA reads TGCGCCAGCAGCCCGTACGAGCGGGGGAGCACAGATACGCAGTATTTT. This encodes CASSPYERGSTDTQYF.

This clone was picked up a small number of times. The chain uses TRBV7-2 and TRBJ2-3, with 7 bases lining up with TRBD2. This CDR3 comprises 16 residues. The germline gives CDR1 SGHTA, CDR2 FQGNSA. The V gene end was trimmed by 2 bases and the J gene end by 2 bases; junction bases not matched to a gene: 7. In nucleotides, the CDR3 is TGTGCCAGCAGCTTATCAGTCGGGGGGATCACAGATACGCAGTATTTT. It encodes CASSLSVGGITDTQYF.

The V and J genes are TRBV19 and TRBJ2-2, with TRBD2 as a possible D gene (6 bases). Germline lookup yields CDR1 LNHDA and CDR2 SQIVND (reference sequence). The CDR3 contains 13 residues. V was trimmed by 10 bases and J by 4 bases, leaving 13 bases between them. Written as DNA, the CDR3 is TGTGCCACAAATGTGGGGGGCACCGGGGAGCTGTTTTTT. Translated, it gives CATNVGGTGELFF.

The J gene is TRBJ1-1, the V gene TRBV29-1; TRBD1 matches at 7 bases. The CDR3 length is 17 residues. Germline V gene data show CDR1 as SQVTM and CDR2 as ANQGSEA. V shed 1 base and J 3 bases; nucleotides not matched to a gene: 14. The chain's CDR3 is CSVEGGLDRWGYTEAFF. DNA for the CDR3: TGCAGCGTTGAAGGGGGCCTGGACAGGTGGGGCTACACTGAAGCTTTCTTT.

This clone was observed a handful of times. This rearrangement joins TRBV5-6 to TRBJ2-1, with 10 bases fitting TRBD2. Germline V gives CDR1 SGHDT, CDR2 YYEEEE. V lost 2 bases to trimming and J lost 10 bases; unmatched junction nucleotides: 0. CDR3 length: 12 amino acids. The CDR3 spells CASSLLAGEQFF. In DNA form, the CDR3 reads TGTGCCAGCAGCTTACTAGCGGGAGAGCAGTTCTTC.

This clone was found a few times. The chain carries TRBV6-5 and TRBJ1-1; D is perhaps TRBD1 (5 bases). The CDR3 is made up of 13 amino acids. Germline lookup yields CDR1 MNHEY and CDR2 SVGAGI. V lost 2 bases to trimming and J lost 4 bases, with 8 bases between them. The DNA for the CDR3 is TGTGCCAGCAGTTACCTCCAGGGCACTGAAGCTTTCTTT. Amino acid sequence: CASSYLQGTEAFF.

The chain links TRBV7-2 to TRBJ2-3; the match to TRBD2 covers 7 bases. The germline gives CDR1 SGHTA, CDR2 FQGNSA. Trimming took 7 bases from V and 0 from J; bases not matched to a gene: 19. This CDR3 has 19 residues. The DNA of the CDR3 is TGTGCCAGCACCCTTCCTAGAACGGGAGGTGGGGGTAGCACAGATACGCAGTATTTT. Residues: CASTLPRTGGGGSTDTQYF.

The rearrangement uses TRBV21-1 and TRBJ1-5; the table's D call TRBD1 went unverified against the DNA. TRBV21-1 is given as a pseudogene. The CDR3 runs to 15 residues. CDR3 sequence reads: CASSKVDRGLQPQHF. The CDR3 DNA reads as TGTGCCAGCAGCAAAGTGGACAGGGGGCTTCAGCCCCAGCATTTT.

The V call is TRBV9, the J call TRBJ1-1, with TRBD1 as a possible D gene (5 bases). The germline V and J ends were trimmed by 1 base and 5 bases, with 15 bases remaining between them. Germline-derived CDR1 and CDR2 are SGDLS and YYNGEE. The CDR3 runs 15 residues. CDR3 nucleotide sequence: TGTGCCAGCAGCGTACAGGGAGGGACGGGGACTGAAGCTTTCTTT. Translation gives CASSVQGGTGTEAFF.

Written as DNA, the CDR3 is TGTGCCAGCAGGGCAACAGGAAACACCATATATTTT. Its protein is CASRATGNTIYF. V gene TRBV9 combines with J gene TRBJ1-3; D uncertain. The CDR3 runs 12 residues. Germline CDR1 and CDR2: SGDLS and YYNGEE. V was clipped by 5 bases and J by 4 bases, with 7 bases between them.

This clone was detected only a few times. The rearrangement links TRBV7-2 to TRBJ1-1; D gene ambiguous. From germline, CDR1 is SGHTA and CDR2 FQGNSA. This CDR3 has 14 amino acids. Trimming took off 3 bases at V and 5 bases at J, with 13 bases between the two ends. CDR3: CASSLDVTGTEAFF. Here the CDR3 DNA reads TGTGCCAGCAGCTTGGATGTCACGGGGACTGAAGCTTTCTTT.

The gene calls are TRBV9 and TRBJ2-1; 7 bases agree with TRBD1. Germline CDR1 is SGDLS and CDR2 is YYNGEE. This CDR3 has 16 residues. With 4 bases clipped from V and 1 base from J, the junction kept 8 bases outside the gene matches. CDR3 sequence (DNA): TGTGCCAGCAGCCCACGGGGACAGATGTCCTACAATGAGCAGTTCTTC. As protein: CASSPRGQMSYNEQFF.

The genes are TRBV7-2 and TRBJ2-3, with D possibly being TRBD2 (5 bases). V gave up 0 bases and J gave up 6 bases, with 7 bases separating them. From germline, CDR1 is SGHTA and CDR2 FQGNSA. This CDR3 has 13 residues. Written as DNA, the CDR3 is TGTGCCAGCAGCTTAGCACTAGGGGATACGCAGTATTTT. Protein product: CASSLALGDTQYF.

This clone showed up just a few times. The CDR3 DNA follows: TGTGCCAGCTCACCAGGGACAGACTCCTACGAGCAGTACTTC. Translating it yields CASSPGTDSYEQYF. The chain joins TRBV18 to TRBJ2-7; 7 nucleotides align to TRBD1. This CDR3 has 14 residues. Germline loops: CDR1 KGHSH, CDR2 LQKENI. The junction had 1 base not matched to a gene; V was cut back by 2 bases and J by 0 bases.

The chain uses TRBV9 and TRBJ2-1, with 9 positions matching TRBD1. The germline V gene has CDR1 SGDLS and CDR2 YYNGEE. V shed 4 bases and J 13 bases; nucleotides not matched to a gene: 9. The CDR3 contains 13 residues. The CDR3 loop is CASSIDRGLLQFF. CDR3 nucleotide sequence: TGTGCCAGCAGCATAGACAGGGGGTTGCTACAGTTCTTC.

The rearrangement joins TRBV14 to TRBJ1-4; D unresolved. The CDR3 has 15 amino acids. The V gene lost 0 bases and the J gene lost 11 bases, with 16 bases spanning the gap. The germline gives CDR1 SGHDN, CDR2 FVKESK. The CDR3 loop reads CASSQESGFLAKLFF. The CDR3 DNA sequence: TGTGCCAGCAGCCAAGAGTCCGGGTTCCTTGCTAAACTGTTTTTT.

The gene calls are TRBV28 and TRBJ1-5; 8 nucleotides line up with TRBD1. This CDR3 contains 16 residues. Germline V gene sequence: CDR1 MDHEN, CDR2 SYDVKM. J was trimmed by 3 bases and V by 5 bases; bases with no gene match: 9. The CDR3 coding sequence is TGTGCCAGCAGTCAGTTACAGGGGGGGGACAATCAGCCCCAGCATTTT. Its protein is CASSQLQGGDNQPQHF.

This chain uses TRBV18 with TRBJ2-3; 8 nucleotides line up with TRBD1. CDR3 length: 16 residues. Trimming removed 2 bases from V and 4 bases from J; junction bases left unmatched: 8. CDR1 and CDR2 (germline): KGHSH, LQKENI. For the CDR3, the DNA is TGTGCCAGCTCACCATTAAAAGGACAGGGCTCAGATACGCAGTATTTT. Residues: CASSPLKGQGSDTQYF.